The T cell receptor (beta chain) under discussion was sequenced for a study of long-term antiretroviral therapy in people with HIV. The CDR3 length is 15 residues. Germline V gives CDR1 SGHTA, CDR2 FQGNSA. Trimming stripped 2 bases from V and 3 bases from J, with 14 bases between. The table lists this clone with a count of one. Its antigen is as yet unknown. General study results and limits: The study found narrower CDR3 length ranges in HIV repertoires than in controls.

At survey level, the immunoSEQ assay was run in its v3.0 version. Sequencing targeted roughly 35,000-50,000 T-cell genomes per sample. Profiled with immunoSEQ multiplex PCR; TCRdb holds only in-frame clones, not every one. Among roughly 29,000 clones, 95% were seen once, and the ten largest hold 6.5% to 10%. The clonotype was recovered from a man younger than 40 with HIV. This chain joins TRBV7-2 and TRBJ2-7, with D possibly TRBD1 on 7 matching bases. The sequenced sample was unsorted PBMCs, obtained 5.3 years after starting antiretroviral therapy. CDR3 nucleotide sequence: TGTGCCAGCAGCTTAACGACAGGGAGGAGCTACGAGCAGTACTTC. Translated: CASSLTTGRSYEQYF. Full variable domain (rest looked up from reference TRBV7-2 and TRBJ2-7): GAGVSQSPSNKVTEKGKDVELRCDPISGHTALYWYRQSLGQGLEFLIYFQGNSAPDKSGLPSDRFSAERTGGSVSTLTIQRTQQEDSAVYLCASSLTTGRSYEQYFGPGTRLTVT.